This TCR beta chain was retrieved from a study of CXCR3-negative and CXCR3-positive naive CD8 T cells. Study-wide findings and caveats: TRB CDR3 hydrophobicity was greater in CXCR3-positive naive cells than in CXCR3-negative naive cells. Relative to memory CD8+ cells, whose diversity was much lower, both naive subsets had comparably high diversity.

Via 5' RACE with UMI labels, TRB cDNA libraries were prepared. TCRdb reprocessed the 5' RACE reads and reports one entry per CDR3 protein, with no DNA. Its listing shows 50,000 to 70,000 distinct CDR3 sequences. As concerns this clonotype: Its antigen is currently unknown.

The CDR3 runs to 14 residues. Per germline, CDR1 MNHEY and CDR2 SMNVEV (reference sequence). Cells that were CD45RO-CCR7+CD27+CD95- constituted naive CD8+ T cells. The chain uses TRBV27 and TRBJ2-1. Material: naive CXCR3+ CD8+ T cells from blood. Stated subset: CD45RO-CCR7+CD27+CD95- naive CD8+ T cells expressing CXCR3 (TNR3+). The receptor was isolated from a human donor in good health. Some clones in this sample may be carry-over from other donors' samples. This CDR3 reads CASSLGEGYNEQFF.